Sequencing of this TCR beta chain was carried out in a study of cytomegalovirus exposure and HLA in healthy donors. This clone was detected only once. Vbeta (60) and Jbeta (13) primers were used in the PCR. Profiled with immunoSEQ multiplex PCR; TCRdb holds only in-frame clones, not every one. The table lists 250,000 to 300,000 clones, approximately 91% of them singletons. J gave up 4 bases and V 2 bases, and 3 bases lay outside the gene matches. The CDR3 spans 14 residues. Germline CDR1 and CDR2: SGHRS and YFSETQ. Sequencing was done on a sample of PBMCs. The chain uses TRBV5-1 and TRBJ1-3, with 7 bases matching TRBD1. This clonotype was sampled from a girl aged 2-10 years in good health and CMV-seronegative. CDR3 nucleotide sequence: TGCGCCAGCAGCTTAGACAGGGCAGGAAACACCATATATTTT. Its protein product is CASSLDRAGNTIYF.